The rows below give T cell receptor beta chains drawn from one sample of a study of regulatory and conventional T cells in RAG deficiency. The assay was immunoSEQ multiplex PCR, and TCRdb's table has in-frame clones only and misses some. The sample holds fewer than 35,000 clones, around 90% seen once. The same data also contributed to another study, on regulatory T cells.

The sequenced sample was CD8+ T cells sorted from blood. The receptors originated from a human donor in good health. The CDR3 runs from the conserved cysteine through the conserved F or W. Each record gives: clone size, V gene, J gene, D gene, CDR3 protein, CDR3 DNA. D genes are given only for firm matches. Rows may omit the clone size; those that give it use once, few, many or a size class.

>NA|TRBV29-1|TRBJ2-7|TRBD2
CSVGIRVAGGPYEQYF
TGCAGCGTTGGTATACGGGTGGCGGGAGGGCCGTACGAGCAGTACTTC
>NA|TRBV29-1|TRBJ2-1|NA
CSATERAKRFF
TGCAGCGCTACGGAGCGGGCCAAGCGGTTCTTC
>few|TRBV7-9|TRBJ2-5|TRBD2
CASTPGGMETQYF
TGTGCCAGCACCCCCGGGGGGATGGAGACCCAGTACTTC
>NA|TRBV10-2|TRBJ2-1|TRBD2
CASKGLAGGSSYNEQFF
TGCGCCAGCAAGGGACTAGCGGGGGGTAGTTCCTACAATGAGCAGTTCTTC
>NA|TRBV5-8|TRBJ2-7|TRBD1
CASSLGDTGTGGYF
TGTGCCAGCAGTCTCGGGGACACCGGGACAGGCGGGTACTTC
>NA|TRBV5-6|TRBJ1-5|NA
CASSLAGLSNQPQHF
TGTGCCAGCAGCTTGGCAGGGCTCAGCAATCAGCCCCAGCATTTT
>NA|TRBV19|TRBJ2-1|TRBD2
CASSMTVGGYNEQFF
TGTGCCAGTAGTATGACAGTGGGGGGGTACAATGAGCAGTTCTTC
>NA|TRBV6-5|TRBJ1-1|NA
CASSEGGGNTEAFF
TGTGCCAGCAGTGAAGGGGGAGGGAACACTGAAGCTTTCTTT
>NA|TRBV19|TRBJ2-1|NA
CASSIDGRTDGNEQFF
TGTGCCAGTAGTATTGACGGACGTACTGATGGAAATGAGCAGTTCTTC
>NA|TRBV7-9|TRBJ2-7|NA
CASSLGMMESSYEQYF
TGTGCCAGCAGCTTAGGTATGATGGAAAGCTCCTACGAGCAGTACTTC
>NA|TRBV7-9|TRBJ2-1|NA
CASSSSAAEQFF
TGTGCCAGCAGCTCATCAGCAGCTGAGCAGTTCTTC
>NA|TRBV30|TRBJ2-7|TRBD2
CAWSGEGWSGRARSYEQYF
TGTGCCTGGAGCGGTGAGGGCTGGAGCGGGAGGGCCCGCTCCTACGAGCAGTACTTC
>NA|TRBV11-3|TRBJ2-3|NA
CASSLASGYDTQYF
TGTGCCAGCAGCTTAGCTTCAGGGTATGACACGCAGTATTTT
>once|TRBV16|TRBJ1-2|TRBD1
CASSPNGDRAGYTF
TGTGCCAGCAGCCCCAACGGTGACAGGGCGGGCTACACCTTC
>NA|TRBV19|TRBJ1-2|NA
CASSPLTAINYGYTF
TGTGCCAGTAGCCCTTTGACCGCTATCAACTATGGCTACACCTTC
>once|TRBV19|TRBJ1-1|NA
CASSYDPPGSGNTEAFF
TGTGCCAGTAGTTACGATCCTCCAGGGTCCGGGAACACTGAAGCTTTCTTT
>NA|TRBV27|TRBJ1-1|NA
CASSLGASTEAFF
TGTGCCAGCAGTTTAGGGGCGTCCACTGAAGCTTTCTTT
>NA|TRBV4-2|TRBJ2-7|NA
CASSQDTGAYEQYF
TGTGCCAGCAGCCAAGATACTGGAGCCTACGAGCAGTACTTC
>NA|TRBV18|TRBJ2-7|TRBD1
CASSLSGQGFREQYF
TGTGCCAGCTCCCTTTCGGGACAGGGGTTTCGCGAGCAGTACTTC
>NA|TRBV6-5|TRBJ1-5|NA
CASSYRGRDQPQHF
TGTGCCAGCAGTTACAGGGGTCGGGATCAGCCCCAGCATTTT
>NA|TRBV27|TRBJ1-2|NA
CASSPQNRPGGYGYTF
TGTGCCAGCAGTCCCCAAAACAGGCCAGGAGGCTATGGCTACACCTTC
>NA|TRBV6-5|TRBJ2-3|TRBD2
CASSAPGLGTDTQYF
TGTGCCAGCAGTGCTCCGGGACTAGGCACAGATACGCAGTATTTT
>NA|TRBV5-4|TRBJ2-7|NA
CASGDNEQYF
TGTGCCAGCGGGGACAACGAGCAGTACTTC
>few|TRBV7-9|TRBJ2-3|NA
CASSSPGPAEDTQYF
TGTGCCAGCAGCTCTCCGGGACCCGCCGAGGATACGCAGTATTTT
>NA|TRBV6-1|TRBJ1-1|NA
CASSELGLMNTEAFF
TGTGCCAGCAGTGAATTGGGCCTAATGAACACTGAAGCTTTCTTT
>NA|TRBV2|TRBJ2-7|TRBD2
CASSEFGSGAAYEQYF
TGTGCCAGCAGTGAATTCGGGAGCGGGGCCGCCTACGAGCAGTACTTC
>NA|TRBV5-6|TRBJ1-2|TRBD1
CASRSDRGEGYTF
TGTGCCAGCAGGTCCGACAGGGGAGAAGGCTACACCTTC
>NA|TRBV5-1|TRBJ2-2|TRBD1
CASSLRDREDTGELFF
TGCGCCAGCAGCTTAAGGGACAGGGAGGACACCGGGGAGCTGTTTTTT
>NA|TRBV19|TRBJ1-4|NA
CASSIRSDLGEKLFF
TGTGCCAGTAGTATAAGGAGTGACTTGGGGGAAAAACTGTTTTTT
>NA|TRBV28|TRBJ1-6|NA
CASSFASNSPLHF
TGTGCCAGCAGTTTCGCGAGTAATTCACCCCTCCACTTT
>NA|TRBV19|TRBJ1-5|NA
CASSPHSEAYNQPQHF
TGTGCCAGTAGTCCCCACTCGGAGGCATACAATCAGCCCCAGCATTTT
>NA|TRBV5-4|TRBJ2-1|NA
CASSSGLGNEQFF
TGTGCCAGCAGCTCAGGCTTGGGCAATGAGCAGTTCTTC
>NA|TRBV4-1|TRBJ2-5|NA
CASSQGVARAGETQYF
TGCGCCAGCAGCCAAGGAGTGGCCAGGGCGGGGGAGACCCAGTACTTC
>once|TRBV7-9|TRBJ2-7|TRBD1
CASSLEGQGPEQYF
TGTGCCAGCAGCTTAGAGGGACAGGGGCCCGAGCAGTACTTC
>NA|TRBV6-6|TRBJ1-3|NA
CASSSRPQGGNTIYF
TGTGCCAGCAGTTCCAGACCCCAGGGAGGAAACACCATATATTTT
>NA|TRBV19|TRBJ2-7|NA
CASSPGTFYSYEQYF
TGTGCCAGTAGTCCCGGGACATTTTACTCCTACGAGCAGTACTTC
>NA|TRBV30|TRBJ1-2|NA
CAWSVGQYGYTF
TGTGCCTGGAGTGTAGGCCAGTATGGCTACACCTTC
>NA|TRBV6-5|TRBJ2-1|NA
CASSQTYPYNEQFF
TGTGCCAGCAGTCAGACTTACCCCTACAATGAGCAGTTCTTC
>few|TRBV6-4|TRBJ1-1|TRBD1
CASSEGTGGTEAFF
TGTGCCAGCAGTGAGGGGACAGGGGGCACTGAAGCTTTCTTT
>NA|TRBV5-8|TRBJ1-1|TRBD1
CASRWTGVEAFF
TGTGCCAGCAGATGGACAGGCGTTGAAGCTTTCTTT
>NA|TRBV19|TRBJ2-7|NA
CASSIRAGSYEQYF
TGTGCCAGTAGTATAAGGGCCGGATCCTACGAGCAGTACTTC
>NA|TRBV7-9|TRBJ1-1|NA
CASSPETWDTEAFF
TGTGCCAGCAGCCCGGAGACCTGGGACACTGAAGCTTTCTTT
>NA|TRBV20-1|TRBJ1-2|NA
CSVSGNGYTF
TGCAGTGTCTCCGGGAATGGCTACACCTTC
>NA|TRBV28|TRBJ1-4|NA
CASSLLSRNEKLFF
TGTGCCAGCAGTTTATTGTCTCGAAATGAAAAACTGTTTTTT
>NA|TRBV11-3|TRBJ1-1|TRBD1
CASSLGQGNTEAFF
TGTGCCAGCAGCTTAGGACAGGGGAACACTGAAGCTTTCTTT
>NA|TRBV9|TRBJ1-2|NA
CASSPSLSPSGLRGNYGYTF
TGTGCCAGCAGCCCCAGCCTTAGCCCTTCGGGTCTGAGGGGAAACTATGGCTACACCTTC
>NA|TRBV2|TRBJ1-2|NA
CASSSVGAPNGYTF
TGTGCCAGCAGTTCAGTGGGGGCGCCCAATGGCTACACCTTC
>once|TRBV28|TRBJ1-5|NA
CASSFQGRVYQPQHF
TGTGCCAGCAGTTTCCAGGGACGGGTTTATCAGCCCCAGCATTTT